In this sample, the clone carrying this T cell receptor beta chain turned up a few times. This CDR3 contains 14 residues. CDR1 and CDR2 from the germline V gene are SGDLS and YYNGEE. J gave up 11 bases and V 3 bases, and 13 bases lay outside the gene matches. This record belongs to a study of blood T cells in healthy people across ages. Using a J-beta primer mix together with a sample-barcoded 5' primer, a second PCR was run for about 6 to 11 cycles. TCRdb passed the 5' RACE reads through MiXCR, listing each CDR3 protein once. There are about 800,000 distinct CDR3 sequences in the sample; 20% to 25% occur only once, and around 3.6% lies in the top ten. The same sample was also used in a study of T cells of mothers and their children.

This chain joins TRBV9 and TRBJ1-2, with 7 bases that match TRBD1. Sequencing was done on a sample of blood. The source of this sequence is a boy between 10 and 17 years old in good health. The CDR3 sequence: CASSAAQGVMAYTF. CDR3 DNA sequence: TGTGCCAGCAGCGCGGCGCAGGGGGTTATGGCTTACACCTTC.